What follows are 2 T cell receptor beta chains derived from one specimen sequenced in a study of blood T cell repertoires in COVID-19 (dated by TCRdb to the early 2020s). Libraries were made using the immunoSEQ multiplex PCR assay. Held by TCRdb, this immuneACCESS table contains in-frame sequences only and omits some clones. Under half of the omission traces to an unresolved V gene where checked; the cause of the rest is unknown. Present in this sample are more than 110,000 clones, about four fifths of which were seen just once. Of the sample, approximately 6.5% falls within the top ten clones. What was sequenced was peripheral blood. Receptors originate from a human donor in a cohort sampled during active COVID-19.

This clone has just one count. V gene TRBV6-5 combines with J gene TRBJ1-3; unclear D gene. V lost 2 bases to trimming and J lost 2 bases, with 10 bases between them. Germline V gene lookup returns CDR1 MNHEY and CDR2 SVGAGI. The CDR3 extends over 15 amino acids. The CDR3 DNA reads as TGTGCCAGCAGTTACCGCGCGGAAACTGGAAACACCATATATTTT. Translation: CASSYRAETGNTIYF.

This chain joins TRBV5-1 and TRBJ1-1; tentative D call: TRBD1 (5 bases). CDR3 length equals 15 residues. V lost 0 bases and J lost 6, with 15 bases in between. Per the germline V gene, CDR1 is SGHRS and CDR2 is YFSETQ. The CDR3 region has the DNA TGCGCCAGCAGCTTGGGGGTGGGGCAGGTCTCTGAAGCTTTCTTT. Translated, it gives CASSLGVGQVSEAFF.